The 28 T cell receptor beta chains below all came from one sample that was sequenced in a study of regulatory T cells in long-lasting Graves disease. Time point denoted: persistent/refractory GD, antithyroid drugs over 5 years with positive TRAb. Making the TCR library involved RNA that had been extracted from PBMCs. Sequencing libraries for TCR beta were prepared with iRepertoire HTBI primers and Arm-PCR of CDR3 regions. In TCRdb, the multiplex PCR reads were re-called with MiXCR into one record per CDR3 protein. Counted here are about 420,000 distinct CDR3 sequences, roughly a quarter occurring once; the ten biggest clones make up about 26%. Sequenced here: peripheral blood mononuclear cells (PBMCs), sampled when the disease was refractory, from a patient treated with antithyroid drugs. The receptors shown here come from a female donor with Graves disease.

The CDR3 DNA follows: TGTGCCAGCAGTTTCCCCAGGGGGAGCACAGATACGCAGTATTTT. This sequence encodes CASSFPRGSTDTQYF. This chain uses TRBV12-3 or TRBV12-4 with TRBJ2-3; TRBD1 matches 7 bases. J was trimmed by 0 bases and V by 3 bases; bases with no gene match: 3. The CDR3 length is 15 residues.

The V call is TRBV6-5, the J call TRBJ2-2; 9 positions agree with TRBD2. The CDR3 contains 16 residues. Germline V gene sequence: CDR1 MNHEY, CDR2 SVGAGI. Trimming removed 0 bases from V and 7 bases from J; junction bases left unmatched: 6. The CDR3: CASSYSLAGNGGELFF. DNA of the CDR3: TGTGCCAGCAGTTACTCGCTAGCGGGGAATGGCGGGGAGCTGTTTTTT.

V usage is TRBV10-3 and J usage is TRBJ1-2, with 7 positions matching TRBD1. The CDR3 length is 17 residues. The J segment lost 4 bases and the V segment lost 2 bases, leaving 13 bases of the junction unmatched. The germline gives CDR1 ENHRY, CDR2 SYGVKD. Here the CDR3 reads CAISEIPGGTAFYGYTF. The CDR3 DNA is TGTGCCATCAGTGAGATACCCGGGGGGACAGCGTTCTATGGCTACACCTTC.

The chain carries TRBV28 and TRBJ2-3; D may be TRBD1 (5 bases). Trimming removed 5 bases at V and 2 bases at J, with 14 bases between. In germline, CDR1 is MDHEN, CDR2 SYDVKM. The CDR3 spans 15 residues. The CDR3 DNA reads TGTGCCAGCAGTCCCTTGACCGGACACACAGATACGCAGTATTTT. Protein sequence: CASSPLTGHTDTQYF.

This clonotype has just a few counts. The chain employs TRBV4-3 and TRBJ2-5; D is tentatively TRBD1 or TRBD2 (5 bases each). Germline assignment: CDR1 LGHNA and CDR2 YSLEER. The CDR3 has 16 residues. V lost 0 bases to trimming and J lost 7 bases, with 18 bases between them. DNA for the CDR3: TGCGCCAGCAGCCAAGATCGGGAACAGGTTGGTGGGACCCAGTACTTC. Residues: CASSQDREQVGGTQYF.

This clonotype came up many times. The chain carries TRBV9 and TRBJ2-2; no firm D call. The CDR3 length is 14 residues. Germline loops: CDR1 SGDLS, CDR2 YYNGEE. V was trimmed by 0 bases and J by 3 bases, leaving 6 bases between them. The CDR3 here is CASSVDQYTGELFF. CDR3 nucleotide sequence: TGTGCCAGCAGCGTAGATCAGTACACCGGGGAGCTGTTTTTT.

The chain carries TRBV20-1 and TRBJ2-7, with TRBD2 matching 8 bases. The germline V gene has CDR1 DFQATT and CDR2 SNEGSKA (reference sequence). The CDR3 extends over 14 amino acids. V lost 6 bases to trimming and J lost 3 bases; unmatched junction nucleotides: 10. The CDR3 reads CSASSGPRVYEQYF. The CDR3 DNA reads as TGCAGTGCCTCTAGCGGGCCCAGGGTCTACGAGCAGTACTTC.

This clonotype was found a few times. The CDR3 DNA is TGTGCCACCAGCAGCTGGAGGTTAAACACTGAAGCTTTCTTT. Its translation is CATSSWRLNTEAFF. J is TRBJ1-1 and V is TRBV15; the D is unclear. The V and J ends lost 3 bases and 2 bases respectively, with 10 bases between them. CDR1 LNHNV and CDR2 YYDKDF come from the germline V gene (reference sequence). The CDR3 is 14 amino acids.

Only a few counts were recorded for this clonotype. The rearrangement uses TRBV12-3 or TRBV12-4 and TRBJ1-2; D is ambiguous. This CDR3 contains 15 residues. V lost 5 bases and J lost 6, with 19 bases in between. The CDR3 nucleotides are TGTGCCAGCAGTGCGCTTAAGTCACCTTCCGATGGCTACACCTTC. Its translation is CASSALKSPSDGYTF.

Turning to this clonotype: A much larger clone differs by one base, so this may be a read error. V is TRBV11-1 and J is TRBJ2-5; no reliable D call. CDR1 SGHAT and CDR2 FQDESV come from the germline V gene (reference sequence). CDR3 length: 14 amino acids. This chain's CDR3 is CASSHLEDQEIQYF. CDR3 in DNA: TGTGCCAGCAGTCACTTAGAAGACCAAGAGATCCAGTACTTC. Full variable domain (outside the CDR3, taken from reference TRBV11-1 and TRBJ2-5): EAEVAQSPRYKITEKSQAVAFWCDPISGHATLYWYRQILGQGPELLVQFQDESVVDDSQLPKDRFSAERLKGVDSTLKIQPAELGDSAMYLCASSHLEDQEIQYFGPGTRLLVL.

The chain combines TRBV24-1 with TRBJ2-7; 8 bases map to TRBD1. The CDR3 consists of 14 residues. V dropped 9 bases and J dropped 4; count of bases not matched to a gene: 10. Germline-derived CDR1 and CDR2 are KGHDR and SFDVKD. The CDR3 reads CATSTDDRGYEQYF. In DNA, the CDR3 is TGTGCCACCTCTACCGACGACAGGGGTTACGAGCAGTACTTC.

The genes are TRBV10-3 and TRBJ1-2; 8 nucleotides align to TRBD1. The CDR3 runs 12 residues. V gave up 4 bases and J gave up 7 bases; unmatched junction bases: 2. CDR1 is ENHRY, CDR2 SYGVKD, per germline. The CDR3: CAISGTGSGYTF. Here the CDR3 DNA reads TGTGCCATCAGTGGGACAGGGAGTGGCTACACCTTC.

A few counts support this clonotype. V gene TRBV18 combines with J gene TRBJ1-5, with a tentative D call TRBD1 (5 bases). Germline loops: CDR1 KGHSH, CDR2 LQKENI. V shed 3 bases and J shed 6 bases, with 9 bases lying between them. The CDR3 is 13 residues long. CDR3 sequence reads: CASSPSGTQPQHF. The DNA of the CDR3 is TGTGCCAGCTCACCGTCAGGGACTCAGCCCCAGCATTTT.

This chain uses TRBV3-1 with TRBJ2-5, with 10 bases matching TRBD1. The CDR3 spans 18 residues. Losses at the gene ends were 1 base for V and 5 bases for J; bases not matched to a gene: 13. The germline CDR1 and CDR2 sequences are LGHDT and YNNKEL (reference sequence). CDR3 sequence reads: CASSQVRRTGTGAETQYF. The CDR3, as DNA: TGTGCCAGCAGCCAAGTCAGGCGAACCGGGACAGGGGCTGAGACCCAGTACTTC.

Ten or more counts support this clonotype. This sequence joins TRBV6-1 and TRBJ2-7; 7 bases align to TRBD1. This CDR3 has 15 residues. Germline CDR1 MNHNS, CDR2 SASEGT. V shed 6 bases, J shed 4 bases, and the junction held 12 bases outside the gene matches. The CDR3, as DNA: TGTGCCAGCAGAGCTCAATTTAGGGGGCAATACGAGCAGTACTTC. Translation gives CASRAQFRGQYEQYF.

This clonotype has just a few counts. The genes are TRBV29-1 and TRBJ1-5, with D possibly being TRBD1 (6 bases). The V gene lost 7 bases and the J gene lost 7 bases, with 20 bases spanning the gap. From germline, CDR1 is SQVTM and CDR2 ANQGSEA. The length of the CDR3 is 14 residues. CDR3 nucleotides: TGCAGCGCACAGTCGGGGGGCGTTGGACAGCCCCAGCATTTT. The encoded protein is CSAQSGGVGQPQHF.

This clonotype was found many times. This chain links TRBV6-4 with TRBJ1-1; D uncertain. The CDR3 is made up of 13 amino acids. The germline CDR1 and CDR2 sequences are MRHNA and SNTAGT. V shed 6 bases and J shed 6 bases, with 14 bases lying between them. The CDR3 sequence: CASRGGESAEAFF. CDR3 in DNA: TGTGCCAGCAGAGGTGGGGAGTCGGCTGAAGCTTTCTTT.

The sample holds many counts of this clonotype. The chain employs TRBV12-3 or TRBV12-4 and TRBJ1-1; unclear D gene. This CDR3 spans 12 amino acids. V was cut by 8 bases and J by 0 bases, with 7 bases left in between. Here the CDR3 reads CASGPMNTEAFF. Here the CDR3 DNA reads TGTGCCAGCGGGCCTATGAACACTGAAGCTTTCTTT.

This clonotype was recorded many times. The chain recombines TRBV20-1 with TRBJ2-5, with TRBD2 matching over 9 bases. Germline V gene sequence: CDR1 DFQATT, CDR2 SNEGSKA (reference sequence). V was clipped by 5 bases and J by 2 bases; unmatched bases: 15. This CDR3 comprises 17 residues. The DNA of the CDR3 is TGCAGTGCTCTCGGGACTAGCTCCCTTGCGGGGCAAGAGACCCAGTACTTC. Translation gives CSALGTSSLAGQETQYF.

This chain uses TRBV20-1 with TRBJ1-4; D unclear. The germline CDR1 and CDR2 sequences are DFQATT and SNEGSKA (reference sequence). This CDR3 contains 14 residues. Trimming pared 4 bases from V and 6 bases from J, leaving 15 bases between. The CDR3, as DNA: TGCAGTGCTACTCACGAGGGTGGGGATGAAAAACTGTTTTTT. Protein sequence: CSATHEGGDEKLFF.

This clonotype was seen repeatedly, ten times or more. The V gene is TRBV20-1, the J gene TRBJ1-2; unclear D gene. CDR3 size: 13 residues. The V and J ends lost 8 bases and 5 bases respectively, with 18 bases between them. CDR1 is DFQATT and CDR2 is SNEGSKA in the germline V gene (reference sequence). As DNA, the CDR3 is TGCAGTCAGCAAACGAAAGGGAATTATGGCTACACCTTC. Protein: CSQQTKGNYGYTF.

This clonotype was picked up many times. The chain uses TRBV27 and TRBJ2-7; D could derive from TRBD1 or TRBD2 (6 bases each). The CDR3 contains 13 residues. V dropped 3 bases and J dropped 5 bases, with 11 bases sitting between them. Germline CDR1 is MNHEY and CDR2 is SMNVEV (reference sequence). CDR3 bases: TGTGCCAGCAGTTTCGGGGGCGCGAACGAGCAGTACTTC. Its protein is CASSFGGANEQYF.

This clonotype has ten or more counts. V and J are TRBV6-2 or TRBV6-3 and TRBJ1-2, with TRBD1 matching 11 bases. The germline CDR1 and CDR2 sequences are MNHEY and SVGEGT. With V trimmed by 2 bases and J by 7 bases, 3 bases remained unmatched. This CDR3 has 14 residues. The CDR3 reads CASSYRGQGVGYTF. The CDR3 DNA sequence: TGTGCCAGCAGTTACAGGGGACAGGGGGTTGGCTACACCTTC.

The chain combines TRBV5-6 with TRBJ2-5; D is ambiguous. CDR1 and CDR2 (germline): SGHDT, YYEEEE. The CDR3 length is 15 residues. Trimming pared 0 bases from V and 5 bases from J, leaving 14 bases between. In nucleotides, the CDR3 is TGTGCCAGCAGCTTGGGACACCTGAGGTTGGAGACCCAGTACTTC. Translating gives CASSLGHLRLETQYF.

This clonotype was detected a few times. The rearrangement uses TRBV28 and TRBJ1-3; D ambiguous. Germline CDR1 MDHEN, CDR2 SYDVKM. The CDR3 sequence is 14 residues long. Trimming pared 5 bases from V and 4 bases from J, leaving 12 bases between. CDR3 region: CASSTTATGNTIYF. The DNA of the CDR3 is TGTGCCAGCAGTACTACGGCCACAGGAAACACCATATATTTT.

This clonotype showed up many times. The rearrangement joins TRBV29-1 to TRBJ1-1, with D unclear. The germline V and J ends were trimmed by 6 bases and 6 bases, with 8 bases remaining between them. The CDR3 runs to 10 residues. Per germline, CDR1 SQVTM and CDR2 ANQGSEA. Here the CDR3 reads CSVSRAEAFF. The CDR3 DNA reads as TGCAGCGTATCGAGGGCTGAAGCTTTCTTT.

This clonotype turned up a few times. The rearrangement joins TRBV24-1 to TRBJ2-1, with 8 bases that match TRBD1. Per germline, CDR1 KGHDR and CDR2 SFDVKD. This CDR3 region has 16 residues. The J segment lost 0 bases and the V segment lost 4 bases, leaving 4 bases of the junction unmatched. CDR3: CATSETGGHSYNEQFF. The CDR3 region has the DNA TGTGCCACCAGTGAAACAGGGGGTCACTCCTACAATGAGCAGTTCTTC.

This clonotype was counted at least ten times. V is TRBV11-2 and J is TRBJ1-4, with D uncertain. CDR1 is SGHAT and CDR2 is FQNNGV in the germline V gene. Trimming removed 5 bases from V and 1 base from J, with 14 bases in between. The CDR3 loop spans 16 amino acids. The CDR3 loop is CASSRRDWGTNEKLFF. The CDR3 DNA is TGTGCCAGCAGCCGCCGTGACTGGGGAACTAATGAAAAACTGTTTTTT.